Following are 3 T cell receptor beta chains from one sample sequenced in a study of T cell repertoires in cytomegalovirus infection. Their antigens are not known. In TCRdb, the reads were re-called with MiXCR into one record per CDR3 protein. Among around 800,000 distinct CDR3 sequences, about 30% were seen once, and the ten largest hold roughly an eighth. The starting material was cultured CD8+ T cells from PBMCs, obtained from culture after CMV antigen stimulation. The receptors shown here come from a human donor in good health (CMV status not recorded). Some clones in this sample may be carry-over from other donors' samples.

V is TRBV2 and J is TRBJ1-2; D is undetermined. This CDR3 is 11 amino acids long. Per germline, CDR1 SNHLY and CDR2 FYNNEI. V lost 4 bases and J 6 bases, leaving 6 bases between the germline ends. As DNA, the CDR3 is TGTGCCAGCAGTGCGTATAATGGCTACACCTTC. Amino acid sequence: CASSAYNGYTF.

This chain links TRBV14 with TRBJ1-2; the D is unclear. The V and J ends lost 0 bases and 8 bases respectively, with 10 bases between them. This CDR3 comprises 13 residues. CDR1 and CDR2 (germline): SGHDN, FVKESK. CDR3 protein: CASSQDRRIGYTF. The CDR3 DNA reads TGTGCCAGCAGCCAAGACAGAAGGATCGGCTACACCTTC.

This clonotype has just a few counts. The chain has TRBV7-9 and TRBJ2-6; D remains unclear. V was clipped by 8 bases and J by 6 bases, with 8 bases between them. This CDR3 contains 12 residues. CDR1 SEHNR and CDR2 FQNEAQ come from the germline V gene (reference sequence). The CDR3 DNA follows: TGTGCCAGCCTCCTCCTGGCCAACGTCCTGACTTTC. This sequence encodes CASLLLANVLTF.